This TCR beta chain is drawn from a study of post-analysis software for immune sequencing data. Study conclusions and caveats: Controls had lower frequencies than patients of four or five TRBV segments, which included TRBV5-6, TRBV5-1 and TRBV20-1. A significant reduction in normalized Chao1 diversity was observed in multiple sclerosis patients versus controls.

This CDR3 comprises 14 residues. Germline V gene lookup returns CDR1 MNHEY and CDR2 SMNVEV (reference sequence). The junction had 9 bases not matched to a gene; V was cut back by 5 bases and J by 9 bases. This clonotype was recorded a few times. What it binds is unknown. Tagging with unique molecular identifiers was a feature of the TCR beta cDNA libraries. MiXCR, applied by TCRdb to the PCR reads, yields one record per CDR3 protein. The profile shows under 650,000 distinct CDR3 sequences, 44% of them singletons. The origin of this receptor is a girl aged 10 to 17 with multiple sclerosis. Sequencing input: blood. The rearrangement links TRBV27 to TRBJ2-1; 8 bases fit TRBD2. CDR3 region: CASSLGLGGTEQFF. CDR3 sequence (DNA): TGTGCCAGCAGTCTGGGACTAGGCGGGACTGAGCAGTTCTTC.